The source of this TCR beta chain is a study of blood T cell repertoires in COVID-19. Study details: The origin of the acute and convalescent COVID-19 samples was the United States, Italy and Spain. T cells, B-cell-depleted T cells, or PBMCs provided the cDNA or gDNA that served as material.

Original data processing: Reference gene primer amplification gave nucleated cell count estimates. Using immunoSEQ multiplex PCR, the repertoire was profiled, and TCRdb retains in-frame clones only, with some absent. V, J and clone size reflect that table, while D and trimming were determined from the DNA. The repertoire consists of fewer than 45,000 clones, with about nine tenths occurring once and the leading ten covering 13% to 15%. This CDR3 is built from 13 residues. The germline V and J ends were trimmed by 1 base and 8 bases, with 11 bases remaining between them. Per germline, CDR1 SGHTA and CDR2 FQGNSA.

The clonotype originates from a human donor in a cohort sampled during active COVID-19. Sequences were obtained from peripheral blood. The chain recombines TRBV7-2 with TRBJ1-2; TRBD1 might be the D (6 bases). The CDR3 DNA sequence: TGTGCCAGCAGCTTAGGGCAGGGGAGAGGCTACACCTTC. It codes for CASSLGQGRGYTF.